This entry concerns a single TCR beta chain. Antigen unknown. The donors, healthy Caucasians from Russia, were aged about 6 to 100. The data stem from a study of blood T cells in healthy people across ages. A second roughly 6 to 11 cycle PCR used barcoded and J-beta primers. Template switching added a 12-random-nucleotide identifier to every cDNA molecule. TCRdb used MiXCR to reprocess the 5' RACE reads, holding one entry per CDR3 protein. The sample yields 700,000 to 950,000 distinct CDR3 sequences, 58% seen once. Study observations and caveats: It was not possible, with unsorted PBMCs, to conclusively compare naive and antigen-experienced cells. Comparison with aged donors showed that long-lived donors had more naive CD4+ cells and higher diversity.

Germline CDR1 and CDR2: SQVTM and ANQGSEA. The CDR3 contains 11 residues. V was trimmed by 7 bases and J by 8 bases, leaving 14 bases between them. This sequence joins TRBV29-1 and TRBJ1-2, with D possibly TRBD1 on 6 matching bases. The sequence was collected from a man aged 25 to 40 in good health. Sequences were obtained from blood. The CDR3 loop reads CSAVQGSGYTF. In DNA form, the CDR3 reads TGCAGCGCCGTACAGGGTAGCGGCTACACCTTC.